This T cell receptor (beta chain) originates from a study of CD8+ T cells in alopecia areata. For the study at large: Treated individuals took tofacitinib by mouth, 5 to 10 mg twice daily. Tofacitinib ran for 6 to 18 months before 6 months off drug.

Sequencing relied on a cDNA template that was reverse transcribed from extracted RNA. TCRdb's table, derived via immunoSEQ multiplex PCR, lists solely in-frame clones and lacks some. The sample yields more than 95,000 clones, roughly 55% seen once. The sample's treatment: oral pan-JAK inhibitor, 5-10 mg twice daily. Germline V gene data show CDR1 as MNHEY and CDR2 as SMNVEV (reference sequence). Trimming shortened V by 6 bases and J by 6 bases, and 20 bases separated the two germline ends. CDR3 length equals 15 residues. On this clone: Its antigen is unknown.

Study results and limitations: Clarity of TCR sharing across patients fell short of that in mice, possibly HLA-related.

The chain uses TRBV27 and TRBJ1-2, with D tentatively TRBD1 (5 bases). The clonotype originates from a human donor with alopecia areata. The input for sequencing was CD4+ T cells sorted from blood, taken at week 4, from a patient treated with tofacitinib. CDR3 loop: CASRQTPGQGDGYTF. As DNA, the CDR3 is TGTGCCAGCAGACAAACACCCGGGCAGGGTGATGGCTACACCTTC.